One and the same sample provided the 2 T cell receptor beta chains below, sequenced in a study of beta chain features in type 1 diabetes. Expressed TCRB transcripts got sequenced, as all isolated RNA was reverse transcribed. Produced via immunoSEQ multiplex PCR; TCRdb's table is partial and in-frame only. The sample shows around 99,000 clones, about two fifths of them seen only once. The specimen sequenced was stem cell memory CD4+ T cells from blood. Source of these receptors: a woman aged 18-35 years in good health.

The chain carries TRBV4-1 and TRBJ1-4; weak D call: TRBD1 (6 bases). V was shortened by 4 bases and J by 8 bases, with 14 bases between the two germline ends. The CDR3 is made up of 14 amino acids. Germline V CDR1 and CDR2: MGHRA, YSYEKL. The CDR3 here is CASSPWGGLEKLFF. CDR3 coding DNA: TGCGCCAGCAGCCCCTGGGGGGGGCTGGAAAAACTGTTTTTT.

The CDR3 DNA sequence: TGTGCCAGCAGCACCTACGGGACTAGCGGCACAGATACGCAGTATTTT. Translating gives CASSTYGTSGTDTQYF. The rearrangement links TRBV7-2 to TRBJ2-3; TRBD2 matches at 10 bases. This CDR3 region has 16 residues. From germline, CDR1 is SGHTA and CDR2 FQGNSA. V lost 5 bases to trimming and J lost 1 base; unmatched junction nucleotides: 6.